The rows below give T cell receptor beta chains drawn from one sample of a study of control samples from healthy donors and cancer patients. Generated by immunoSEQ multiplex PCR, the TCRdb table keeps only in-frame clones and is missing some. The table has fewer than 200,000 clones, about 92% seen once. Material for sequencing was blood. These receptors all come from a man aged 25 to 40 in good health. Both conserved end residues are part of each CDR3. The D gene is left open where the match is weak. Size values are once, few and many counts, or a class for expanded clones, and some rows have none.

size	V	D	J	CDR3	DNA
-	TRBV2	-	TRBJ1-3	CASRGTAGNTIYF	TGTGCCAGCAGGGGGACTGCTGGAAACACCATATATTTT
-	TRBV15	TRBD2	TRBJ2-3	CATSQTTSGSEADTQYF	TGTGCCACCAGCCAAACCACTAGCGGGAGTGAGGCAGATACGCAGTATTTT
few	TRBV6-5	TRBD1	TRBJ1-2	CASRPPTGEHYGYTF	TGTGCCAGCAGGCCCCCCACAGGGGAGCACTATGGCTACACCTTC
-	TRBV5-5	TRBD2	TRBJ2-7	CASSPGRGDSYEQYF	TGTGCCAGCAGCCCGGGCCGGGGGGACTCCTACGAGCAGTACTTC
-	TRBV11-2	-	TRBJ2-2	CASSPRPGELFF	TGTGCCAGCAGCCCCCGGCCGGGAGAGCTGTTTTTT
-	TRBV4-2	-	TRBJ2-5	CASSQDLALKTQYF	TGTGCCAGCAGCCAAGACCTAGCGTTAAAGACCCAGTACTTC
-	TRBV5-4	TRBD1	TRBJ1-6	CASSSPGQGYSPLHF	TGTGCCAGCAGCTCTCCGGGACAGGGCTATTCACCCCTCCACTTT
-	TRBV4-1	-	TRBJ1-1	CASSQAEGRTEAFF	TGCGCCAGCAGCCAAGCAGAGGGTCGCACTGAAGCTTTCTTT
-	TRBV2	-	TRBJ2-2	CASSPMNTGELFF	TGTGCCAGCAGTCCCATGAACACCGGGGAGCTGTTTTTT
-	TRBV19	TRBD1	TRBJ2-1	CASSHVASGGNEQFF	TGTGCCAGTAGCCATGTCGCCTCAGGGGGCAATGAGCAGTTCTTC
-	TRBV30	-	TRBJ1-1	CAWSRGFEAFF	TGTGCCTGGAGCCGGGGGTTTGAAGCTTTCTTT
once	TRBV18	-	TRBJ2-1	CASSRRFLEYNEQFF	TGTGCCAGCTCACGTCGCTTTCTGGAATACAATGAGCAGTTCTTC
once	TRBV10-3	-	TRBJ2-5	CAISDVDRGLGETQYF	TGTGCCATCAGCGACGTAGATAGGGGACTTGGAGAGACCCAGTACTTC
few	TRBV27	-	TRBJ1-2	CASSLLGPIYGYTF	TGTGCCAGCAGTTTACTTGGGCCTATTTATGGCTACACCTTC
-	TRBV28	-	TRBJ1-2	CASSPGGGDYGYTF	TGTGCCAGCAGTCCCGGGGGGGGAGACTATGGCTACACCTTC
-	TRBV2	-	TRBJ2-3	CASSEGAGSTDTQYF	TGTGCCAGCAGTGAGGGGGCGGGGAGCACAGATACGCAGTATTTT
-	TRBV6-2/TRBV6-3	-	TRBJ2-6	CASSYGGAGANVLTF	TGTGCCAGCAGTTACGGGGGGGCGGGGGCCAACGTCCTGACTTTC
-	TRBV11-2	-	TRBJ2-7	CASSSMTSGLSYEQYF	TGTGCCAGCAGCTCCATGACTTCGGGACTGTCTTACGAGCAGTACTTC
-	TRBV5-8	-	TRBJ1-3	CASSRDPSITIYF	TGTGCCAGCAGCAGGGACCCCAGCATCACCATATATTTT
once	TRBV3-1/TRBV3-2	-	TRBJ2-3	CASSQTSEGTDTQYF	TGTGCCAGCAGCCAGACCTCTGAGGGCACAGATACGCAGTATTTT
-	TRBV7-3	TRBD2	TRBJ2-2	CASSPRGGGRASGELFF	TGTGCCAGCAGCCCCCGAGGTGGCGGGAGGGCTTCTGGGGAGCTGTTTTTT
-	TRBV11-2	-	TRBJ1-5	CASSLGEYQPQHF	TGTGCCAGCAGCTTGGGGGAATATCAGCCCCAGCATTTT
-	TRBV19	TRBD1	TRBJ2-4	CASSIVTGVLAKNIQYF	TGTGCCAGTAGTATAGTAACAGGGGTCCTAGCCAAAAACATTCAGTACTTC
-	TRBV10-3	TRBD2	TRBJ2-7	CAISPTSGRAGVQYF	TGTGCCATCAGCCCCACTAGCGGGAGGGCCGGGGTGCAGTACTTC
-	TRBV3-1/TRBV3-2	TRBD1	TRBJ2-7	CASSQTGAGGEQYF	TGTGCCAGCAGCCAGACAGGGGCCGGGGGCGAGCAGTACTTC
-	TRBV19	TRBD1	TRBJ1-1	CATRTGGRNTEAFF	TGTGCCACCCGGACAGGTGGGAGAAACACTGAAGCTTTCTTT
-	TRBV28	-	TRBJ1-4	CASSSHLQASNEKLFF	TGTGCCAGCAGTTCACATCTACAGGCTAGTAATGAAAAACTGTTTTTT
-	TRBV10-2	TRBD2	TRBJ2-1	CASSGTSGSKSEQFF	TGCGCCAGCAGTGGGACTAGCGGGAGTAAGAGTGAGCAGTTCTTC
once	TRBV30	-	TRBJ1-6	CAWHRAGSPLHF	TGTGCCTGGCACAGGGCTGGCTCACCCCTCCACTTT
-	TRBV19	-	TRBJ1-1	CASLVGGSYTEAFF	TGTGCCAGTCTCGTGGGGGGCTCGTACACTGAAGCTTTCTTT
-	TRBV27	-	TRBJ1-1	CASSFRNLHTEAFF	TGTGCCAGCAGTTTCCGGAACTTGCACACTGAAGCTTTCTTT
once	TRBV15	-	TRBJ2-3	CATSPSYEQAFRYF	TGTGCCACCAGCCCATCCTATGAGCAGGCATTCCGGTATTTT
-	TRBV5-1	TRBD1	TRBJ2-6	CASSADRGPSSGANVLTF	TGCGCCAGCAGTGCGGACAGGGGACCCAGCTCTGGGGCCAACGTCCTGACTTTC
-	TRBV6-5	-	TRBJ1-5	CASSAGGTQPQHF	TGTGCCAGCAGCGCGGGGGGGACTCAGCCCCAGCATTTT
once	TRBV5-1	-	TRBJ1-1	CASSLEGTRTEAFF	TGCGCCAGCAGCTTGGAGGGGACCAGGACTGAAGCTTTCTTT
-	TRBV29-1	-	TRBJ1-5	CSVVQGDQPQHF	TGCAGCGTTGTTCAGGGCGATCAGCCCCAGCATTTT
-	TRBV4-1	TRBD1	TRBJ1-6	CASSQSGQAYNSPLHF	TGCGCCAGCAGCCAAAGCGGACAGGCGTATAATTCACCCCTCCACTTT
-	TRBV4-1	TRBD1	TRBJ1-1	CASSQYTGGAMNTEAFF	TGCGCCAGCAGCCAATACACAGGGGGCGCCATGAACACTGAAGCTTTCTTT
-	TRBV30	TRBD1	TRBJ1-5	CAWSVPGGNQPQHF	TGTGCCTGGAGTGTACCAGGGGGTAATCAGCCCCAGCATTTT
-	TRBV27	-	TRBJ2-3	CASSRGGSDTQYF	TGTGCCAGCAGTCGTGGTGGGTCAGATACGCAGTATTTT
-	TRBV27	-	TRBJ2-7	CASGRTDYITYEQYF	TGTGCCAGCGGCAGGACGGACTACATCACCTACGAGCAGTACTTC
few	TRBV28	-	TRBJ1-3	CASSFLGDSGNTIYF	TGTGCCAGCAGTTTTCTAGGGGACTCTGGAAACACCATATATTTT
-	TRBV30	-	TRBJ1-1	CAWSRERGTEAFF	TGTGCCTGGAGTCGTGAAAGGGGCACTGAAGCTTTCTTT
-	TRBV28	-	TRBJ1-4	CAHRDTSNEKLFF	TGTGCCCACAGGGACACATCTAATGAAAAACTGTTTTTT
-	TRBV3-1/TRBV3-2	-	TRBJ2-7	CASRLTGKGEQYF	TGTGCCAGCAGACTGACAGGAAAAGGCGAGCAGTACTTC
-	TRBV7-3	-	TRBJ2-1	CASSTRGGNEQFF	TGTGCCAGCAGCACGAGGGGCGGCAATGAGCAGTTCTTC
-	TRBV7-6	TRBD1	TRBJ1-4	CASSQPGQGDEKLFF	TGTGCCAGCAGCCAGCCGGGACAGGGAGACGAAAAACTGTTTTTT
-	TRBV7-9	TRBD1	TRBJ1-5	CASSSLTGSNQPQHF	TGTGCCAGCAGCTCTTTGACAGGGAGCAATCAGCCCCAGCATTTT
-	TRBV19	-	TRBJ1-1	CASSKGGGNTEAFF	TGTGCCAGTAGTAAGGGAGGAGGGAACACTGAAGCTTTCTTT
-	TRBV6-5	TRBD1	TRBJ1-2	CASTVQGRADYTF	TGTGCCAGCACCGTACAGGGGCGGGCGGACTACACCTTC
-	TRBV11-2	-	TRBJ1-4	CASSLDKDREKLFF	TGTGCCAGCAGCTTAGATAAAGATCGTGAAAAACTGTTTTTT
once	TRBV4-1	-	TRBJ1-6	CASSQEGIPPLHF	TGCGCCAGCAGCCAAGAGGGGATACCACCCCTCCACTTT
-	TRBV5-1	-	TRBJ2-2	CASSGQTNTGELFF	TGCGCCAGCAGCGGACAGACGAACACCGGGGAGCTGTTTTTT
-	TRBV5-1	-	TRBJ2-3	CASSSSVAPTDTQYF	TGCGCCAGCAGCTCCTCGGTGGCCCCCACAGATACGCAGTATTTT
-	TRBV4-2	-	TRBJ2-7	CASSQEPSEKGEQYF	TGTGCCAGCAGCCAAGAACCTAGCGAGAAAGGAGAGCAGTACTTC
-	TRBV7-6	TRBD1	TRBJ1-6	CASSLGGGRGLGSPLHF	TGTGCCAGCAGCTTAGGTGGAGGTAGGGGGCTCGGTTCACCCCTCCACTTT
-	TRBV29-1	-	TRBJ1-2	CSVQGLSAGYTF	TGCAGCGTACAGGGTCTCTCCGCTGGCTACACCTTC
-	TRBV20-1	TRBD2	TRBJ2-5	CSASSMLAGAATQYF	TGCAGTGCTAGTTCCATGCTAGCGGGGGCCGCGACCCAGTACTTC
-	TRBV3-1/TRBV3-2	-	TRBJ1-1	CASSQPQGFPFF	TGTGCCAGCAGCCAACCACAGGGTTTTCCTTTCTTT
-	TRBV7-3	-	TRBJ2-3	CASSLSGSTDTQYF	TGTGCCAGCAGCTTATCGGGCAGCACAGATACGCAGTATTTT